Below, one TCR beta chain is given with its context. Its antigen is currently unknown. There are 14 residues in the CDR3. J was trimmed by 5 bases and V by 6 bases; bases with no gene match: 8. Germline V gene lookup returns CDR1 MNHEY and CDR2 SVGAGI. Profiled with immunoSEQ multiplex PCR; TCRdb holds only in-frame clones, not every one. The top ten hold roughly 2.8% of the sample, which has tens of thousands of clones, approximately 84% seen once. Every patient had mismatch repair deficiency by PCR or immunohistochemistry. TCRs were sequenced from a few patients responding to pembrolizumab. This sample was taken from a study of PD-1 blockade in mismatch repair-deficient tumors. About the research overall: Enrolled about 2012-2016, patients had progressing, pretreated mismatch repair-deficient cancers of about a dozen types.

Whole-study results and caveats: After pembrolizumab, tumor-resident clones rose rapidly, then generally contracted before radiologic responses.

The chain recombines TRBV6-5 with TRBJ1-2; 8 bases line up with TRBD1. This clonotype originated in an adult with mismatch repair-deficient cancer. Sequencing was performed on peripheral blood, taken 12 weeks after starting pembrolizumab. The CDR3 DNA is TGTGCCAGCAGCGAGGACAGGGCGCCTTATGGCTACACCTTC. This encodes CASSEDRAPYGYTF.